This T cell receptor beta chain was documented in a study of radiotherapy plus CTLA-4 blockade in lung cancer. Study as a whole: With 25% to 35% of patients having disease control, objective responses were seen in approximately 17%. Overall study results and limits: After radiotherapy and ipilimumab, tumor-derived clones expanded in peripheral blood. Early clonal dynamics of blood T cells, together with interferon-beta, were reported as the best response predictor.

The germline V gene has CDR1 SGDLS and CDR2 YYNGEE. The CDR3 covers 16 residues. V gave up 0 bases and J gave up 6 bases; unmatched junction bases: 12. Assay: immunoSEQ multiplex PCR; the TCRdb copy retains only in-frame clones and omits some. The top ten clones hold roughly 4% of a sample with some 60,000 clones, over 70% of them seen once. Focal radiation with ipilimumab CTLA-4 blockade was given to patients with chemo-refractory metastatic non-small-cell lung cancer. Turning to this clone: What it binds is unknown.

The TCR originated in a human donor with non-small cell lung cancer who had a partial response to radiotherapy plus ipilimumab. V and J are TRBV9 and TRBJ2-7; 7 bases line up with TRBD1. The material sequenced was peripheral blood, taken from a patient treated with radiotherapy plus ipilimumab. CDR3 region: CASSVGAGTARSEQYF. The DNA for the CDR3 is TGTGCCAGCAGCGTAGGTGCAGGGACAGCCCGCAGCGAGCAGTACTTC. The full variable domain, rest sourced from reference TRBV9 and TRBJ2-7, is DSGVTQTPKHLITATGQRVTLRCSPRSGDLSVYWYQQSLDQGLQFLIQYYNGEERAKGNILERFSAQQFPDLHSELNLSSLELGDSALYFCASSVGAGTARSEQYFGPGTRLTVT.